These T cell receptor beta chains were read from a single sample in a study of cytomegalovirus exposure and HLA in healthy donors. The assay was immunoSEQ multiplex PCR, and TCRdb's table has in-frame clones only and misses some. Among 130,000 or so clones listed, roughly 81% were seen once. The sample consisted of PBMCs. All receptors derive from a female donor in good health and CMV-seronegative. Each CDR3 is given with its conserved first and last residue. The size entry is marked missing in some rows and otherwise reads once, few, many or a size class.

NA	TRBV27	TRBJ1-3	CASSQNRGPGGNTIYF
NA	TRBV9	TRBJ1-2	CASSVQGQNGYTF
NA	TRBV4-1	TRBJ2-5	CASSQTRGETQYF
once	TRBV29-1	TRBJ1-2	CSVDAGWGAYGYTF
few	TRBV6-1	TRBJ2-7	CASSVGHNYEQYF
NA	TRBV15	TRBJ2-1	CATSRVAGGEQFF
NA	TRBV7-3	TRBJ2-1	CASGRDSSYNEQFF
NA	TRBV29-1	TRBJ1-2	CSVTPGQGDINYGYTF
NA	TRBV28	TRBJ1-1	CASRTGGRIVAFF
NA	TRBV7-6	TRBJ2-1	CASRPGGPRNEQFF
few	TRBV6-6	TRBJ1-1	CASSLGGGYTEAFF
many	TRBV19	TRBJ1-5	CASLPGTGDSSQPQHF
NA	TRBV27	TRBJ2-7	CASSPEWRGTSNEQYF
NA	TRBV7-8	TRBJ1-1	CASSPIQGSNTEAFF
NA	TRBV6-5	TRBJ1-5	CASSYRGFGQPQHF
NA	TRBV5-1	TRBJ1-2	CASSPPTGGYGYTF
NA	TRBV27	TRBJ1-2	CASRSYGEGRSYTF
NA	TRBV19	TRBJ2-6	CASSIPGQGGTGANVLTF
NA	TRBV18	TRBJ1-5	CASSTRQGDQPQHF
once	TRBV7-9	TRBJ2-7	CSSSSGLAGGPSSYEQYF
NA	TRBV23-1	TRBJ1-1	CASSRQTGANTEAFF
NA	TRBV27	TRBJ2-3	CASSRFMDRETPFPSTDTQYF
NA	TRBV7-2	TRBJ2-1	CASSFSGGANENEQFF
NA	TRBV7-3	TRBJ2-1	CASSPTSGRAANEQFF
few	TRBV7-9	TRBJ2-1	CASSLGDFGSSYNEQFF
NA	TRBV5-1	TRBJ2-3	CASSLALSLSTDTQYF
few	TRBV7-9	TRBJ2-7	CASSLGQGISYEQYF
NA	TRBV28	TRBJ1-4	CASSLVGFSPGQGGEKLFF
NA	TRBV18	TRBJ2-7	CASSPSEGSEQYF
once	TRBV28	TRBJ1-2	CASSLTWDRGWGYTF